This entry lists 18 T cell receptor beta chains sequenced from one sample in a study of blood T cell repertoires in COVID-19. Measured with immunoSEQ multiplex PCR; TCRdb has only the in-frame clones, and not every one. The repertoire holds about 180,000 clones, with roughly 77% as singletons. The sample was peripheral blood. The receptors originated from an older man with active or convalescent COVID-19.

This clone occurred a few times. The chain couples TRBV4-3 to TRBJ1-4; the match to TRBD1 covers 7 bases. CDR3 length equals 15 residues. The V segment lost 0 bases and the J segment 8 bases; nucleotides outside the gene matches: 6. The germline gives CDR1 LGHNA, CDR2 YSLEER. CDR3 amino acids: CASSQENRGREKLFF. CDR3 nucleotide sequence: TGCGCCAGCAGCCAAGAGAACAGGGGTAGAGAAAAACTGTTTTTT.

This chain links TRBV6-2 or TRBV6-3 with TRBJ1-6, with D maybe TRBD1 (5 bases). Germline-derived CDR1 and CDR2 are MNHEY and SVGEGT. Trimming took off 5 bases at V and 7 bases at J, with 18 bases between the two ends. This CDR3 spans 16 amino acids. CDR3 nucleotide sequence: TGTGCCAGCAGTCTCCGGCCACAGGTCCGGAATTCACCCCTCCACTTT. The encoded protein is CASSLRPQVRNSPLHF.

The rearrangement uses TRBV18 and TRBJ2-5, with 7 bases lining up with TRBD2. Trimming took 0 bases from V and 4 from J; bases not matched to a gene: 5. The V gene's germline CDR1 is KGHSH and CDR2 LQKENI. This CDR3 has 15 amino acids. CDR3 in amino acids: CASSPPFQRGETQYF. The DNA for the CDR3 is TGTGCCAGCTCACCACCTTTCCAGCGGGGAGAGACCCAGTACTTC.

The chain is built from TRBV18 and TRBJ1-5; 7 bases match TRBD1. The trim removed 3 bases at V and 0 bases at J, leaving 5 bases unmatched. Germline V gene lookup returns CDR1 KGHSH and CDR2 LQKENI. The CDR3 spans 16 residues. As DNA, the CDR3 is TGTGCCAGCTCACCCGGGACAGAATATAGCAATCAGCCCCAGCATTTT. Translation gives CASSPGTEYSNQPQHF.

This chain joins TRBV11-2 and TRBJ2-3, with D unclear. Germline assignment: CDR1 SGHAT and CDR2 FQNNGV. V was clipped by 5 bases and J by 2 bases, with 14 bases between them. The CDR3 is made up of 15 amino acids. The CDR3 spells CASSPGSLITDTQYF. CDR3 bases: TGTGCCAGCAGCCCCGGTTCACTCATCACAGATACGCAGTATTTT.

The chain couples TRBV7-2 to TRBJ2-3, with 13 positions matching TRBD2. The CDR3 runs 16 residues. V was clipped by 5 bases and J by 9 bases; unmatched bases: 11. The germline V gene has CDR1 SGHTA and CDR2 FQGNSA. The CDR3 here is CASSIDRLAGGRTQYF. The CDR3 DNA reads as TGTGCCAGCAGCATCGACCGACTAGCGGGGGGTAGGACGCAGTATTTT.

The chain recombines TRBV2 with TRBJ1-4; tentative D call: TRBD1 (5 bases). The CDR3 has 12 amino acids. Between the trimmed V and J ends, which lost 8 bases and 5 bases, there was a span of 9 bases. CDR1 is SNHLY and CDR2 is FYNNEI in the germline V gene. CDR3 sequence reads: CASEEGNEKLFF. Here the CDR3 DNA reads TGTGCCAGCGAGGAGGGGAATGAAAAACTGTTTTTT.

This chain links TRBV18 with TRBJ1-3; D is unresolved. CDR3 length: 15 residues. The V end was cut by 2 bases, the J end by 4 bases, with 12 bases between. From germline, CDR1 is KGHSH and CDR2 LQKENI. This CDR3 reads CASSPTTGPGNTIYF. In DNA form, the CDR3 reads TGTGCCAGCTCACCAACAACGGGTCCAGGAAACACCATATATTTT.

This chain joins TRBV21-1 and TRBJ2-7; TRBD1 reflects the table's D call only, with no check against the DNA. TRBV21-1 corresponds to a pseudogene. This CDR3 is built from 13 residues. The CDR3 reads CASSKRTGDEQYF. CDR3 nucleotide sequence: TGTGCCAGCAGCAAACGGACAGGTGACGAGCAGTACTTC.

The genes are TRBV2 and TRBJ2-1, with a possible D match to TRBD1 (7 bases). V lost 3 bases and J 0 bases, leaving 9 bases between the germline ends. This CDR3 is built from 15 residues. The germline V gene has CDR1 SNHLY and CDR2 FYNNEI. For the CDR3, the DNA is TGTGCCAGCAGTGAGCGGGACAGCTCCTACAATGAGCAGTTCTTC. Encoded protein: CASSERDSSYNEQFF.

The chain recombines TRBV27 with TRBJ2-1; 8 nucleotides align to TRBD1. In germline, CDR1 is MNHEY, CDR2 SMNVEV (reference sequence). The CDR3 has 15 amino acids. V lost 3 bases to trimming and J lost 7 bases; unmatched junction nucleotides: 8. The CDR3 here is CASSFDRGMLNEQFF. The CDR3 coding sequence is TGTGCCAGCAGTTTCGACAGGGGAATGTTAAATGAGCAGTTCTTC.

This chain links TRBV6-5 with TRBJ1-1; a possible D gene is TRBD1 (6 bases). Germline V CDR1 and CDR2: MNHEY, SVGAGI. The ends were cut back, 1 base at V and 8 bases at J, with 8 bases in the middle. CDR3 length: 12 residues. DNA of the CDR3: TGTGCCAGCAGTTACTTTGGACAGGAAGCTTTCTTT. It translates to CASSYFGQEAFF.

The DNA for the CDR3 is TGCGCCAGCAGCTCCCGGGGGGGGCGGGATGAAGCTTTCTTT. Translation: CASSSRGGRDEAFF. The chain couples TRBV5-1 to TRBJ1-1; D might be TRBD1 (6 bases). The CDR3 length is 14 residues. Trimming left V 3 bases short and J 7 bases short, with 16 bases between. Per the germline V gene, CDR1 is SGHRS and CDR2 is YFSETQ.

This clone came up once. The junction departs from the called germline gene at one end, perhaps through a read error. CDR3 DNA sequence: TGTGCCAGCAGGGAACTCGGGACTCAAGATCACCGGGGAGCTGTTTTT. Protein sequence: CASRELGTQDHRGAVF. The chain has TRBV6-9 and TRBJ2-2; the D gene is possibly TRBD2 (6 bases). The CDR3 is 16 residues long. CDR1 MNHGY and CDR2 SVAAGI come from the germline V gene.

Only a few counts were recorded for this clone. The chain joins TRBV5-6 to TRBJ2-7; 7 positions match TRBD1. The CDR3 contains 14 residues. Per germline, CDR1 SGHDT and CDR2 YYEEEE. V lost 3 bases to trimming and J lost 0 bases; unmatched junction nucleotides: 3. The CDR3 nucleotides read TGTGCCAGCAGCTCCCGGACAGGCTCCTACGAGCAGTACTTC. Translated: CASSSRTGSYEQYF.

CDR3: CASSLVAADTQYF. In DNA form, the CDR3 reads TGTGCCAGCAGCTTAGTGGCCGCAGATACGCAGTATTTT. V usage is TRBV7-2 and J usage is TRBJ2-3; no clear D. CDR1 SGHTA and CDR2 FQGNSA come from the germline V gene. This CDR3 spans 13 amino acids. V was pared by 1 base and J by 4 bases, with 6 bases between.

The chain combines TRBV4-2 with TRBJ2-1; 12 positions match TRBD1. V shed 0 bases, J shed 6 bases, and the junction held 6 bases outside the gene matches. The CDR3 loop spans 17 amino acids. The germline V gene has CDR1 LGHNA and CDR2 YNFKEQ. In nucleotides, the CDR3 is TGTGCCAGCAGCCAAGAGCCGGGACAGGGGGCGAGCAATGAGCAGTTCTTC. This codes for CASSQEPGQGASNEQFF.

The chain has TRBV6-1 and TRBJ2-6; D remains ambiguous. CDR1 and CDR2 (germline): MNHNS, SASEGT. CDR3 length equals 18 residues. Trimming pared 2 bases from V and 0 bases from J, leaving 14 bases between. The CDR3 region is CASSEYPVVSSGANVLTF. CDR3 sequence (DNA): TGTGCCAGCAGTGAATACCCTGTTGTTAGCTCTGGGGCCAACGTCCTGACTTTC.